A single sample is the source of the 21 T cell receptor beta chains below, sequenced in a study of neurological immune-mediated disorders (dated by TCRdb to between 2019 and 2020). Libraries were constructed by 5' RACE. This sample was sequenced with an Illumina HiSeq 2500. TCRdb reprocessed the public reads (quality trimming at Q25 with fastp, clone calling with MiXCR) and kept in-frame beta chains. Duplicate CDR3 protein sequences are folded into a single record with the most common DNA and genes. The sample table contains about 66,000 distinct CDR3 sequences; only one count was recorded for 3% to 3.5% of them. The top ten clonotypes cover about 4% of the sample. The sequencing sample was made of PBMCs. These receptors were collected from a man between 35 and 55 years old with multiple sclerosis.

This clonotype was seen repeatedly, ten times or more. This chain joins TRBV5-1 and TRBJ2-7; 9 bases line up with TRBD1. Germline V gene sequence: CDR1 SGHRS, CDR2 YFSETQ. Germline trimming cut 5 bases from V and 5 bases from J; bases unmatched to any gene: 11. This CDR3 is 15 amino acids long. The CDR3 DNA is TGCGCCAGCAGTTCCGGACAGGGGAATTTACACGAGCAGTACTTC. Amino acid sequence: CASSSGQGNLHEQYF.

At least ten counts were recorded for this clonotype. The chain links TRBV5-1 to TRBJ1-6; D remains ambiguous. Germline V gene sequence: CDR1 SGHRS, CDR2 YFSETQ. The germline V and J ends were trimmed by 3 bases and 10 bases, with 11 bases remaining between them. This CDR3 is built from 13 residues. The CDR3 sequence: CASSSLKSSPLHF. The CDR3 nucleotides are TGCGCCAGCAGCTCCCTTAAGAGCTCACCCCTCCACTTT.

The sample holds many counts of this clonotype. V and J are TRBV12-3 or TRBV12-4 and TRBJ2-5; 8 bases are a match to TRBD2. Trimming took 5 bases from V and 3 from J; bases not matched to a gene: 11. This CDR3 region has 16 residues. The CDR3 region is CASSLGLVGKKETQYF. In DNA form, the CDR3 reads TGTGCCAGCAGTCTGGGACTAGTGGGGAAAAAAGAGACCCAGTACTTC.

This clonotype was seen a few times. Given a much more abundant clone one base away, this may be a read error. This chain uses TRBV20-1 with TRBJ1-3; possible D gene TRBD1, 5 bases. Germline V gene sequence: CDR1 DFQATT, CDR2 SNEGSKA (reference sequence). V lost 4 bases to trimming and J lost 12 bases, with 19 bases between them. The CDR3 runs to 13 residues. CDR3 protein: CSAKSSVVGHIYF. CDR3 sequence (DNA): TGCAGTGCTAAGTCGTCCGTGGTAGGACACATATATTTT.

A word on this clonotype: A much bigger clone sits one base away, suggesting this may be a read error. V gene TRBV12-3 or TRBV12-4 combines with J gene TRBJ2-1; tentatively, D is TRBD2 (5 bases). V shed 8 bases and J shed 5 bases, with 13 bases lying between them. The CDR3 loop spans 13 amino acids. As DNA, the CDR3 is TGTGCCAGCGATAGCGCAACAAACAATGAGCAGTTCTTC. Translated: CASDSATNNEQFF.

A note on this clonotype: This sequence may be a read error, since a much larger clone differs from it by one base. The chain links TRBV7-6 to TRBJ1-6, with TRBD1 as a possible D gene (5 bases). The ends were cut back, 4 bases at V and 7 bases at J, with 11 bases in the middle. The germline V gene has CDR1 SGHVS and CDR2 FNYEAQ. CDR3 size: 14 residues. CDR3 sequence (DNA): TGTGCCAGCAGCTCGGACGGACACAATTCACCCCTCCACTTT. Translated, it gives CASSSDGHNSPLHF.

The chain links TRBV7-9 to TRBJ1-2; D is uncertain. Per the germline V gene, CDR1 is SEHNR and CDR2 is FQNEAQ (reference sequence). V lost 2 bases to trimming and J lost 5 bases, with 6 bases between them. CDR3 length equals 12 residues. The CDR3 region is CASSLRAYGYTF. The CDR3 DNA reads TGTGCCAGCAGCTTAAGAGCGTATGGCTACACCTTC.

The sample holds many counts of this clonotype. The chain uses TRBV10-3 and TRBJ2-7; no reliable D call. The germline V gene encodes CDR1 ENHRY and CDR2 SYGVKD. This CDR3 has 13 amino acids. The ends were cut back, 3 bases at V and 6 bases at J, with 12 bases in the middle. The CDR3 is CAISDSQRGEQYF. The CDR3 DNA is TGTGCCATCAGTGATTCCCAACGCGGCGAGCAGTACTTC.

There are many counts of this clonotype. The V call is TRBV5-1, the J call TRBJ1-1; D unresolved. This CDR3 has 15 residues. V lost 2 bases to trimming and J lost 5 bases, with 16 bases between them. Germline CDR1 reads SGHRS; CDR2 reads YFSETQ. CDR3 in amino acids: CASSLLQAERTEAFF. The CDR3 region has the DNA TGCGCCAGCAGCTTACTTCAAGCGGAAAGGACTGAAGCTTTCTTT.

Many counts were recorded for this clonotype. V usage is TRBV15 and J usage is TRBJ1-5, with D possibly being TRBD1 (6 bases). This CDR3 contains 15 residues. Trimming took off 4 bases at V and 5 bases at J, with 15 bases between the two ends. Germline CDR1 is LNHNV and CDR2 is YYDKDF (reference sequence). This CDR3 reads CATSTVGGLDQPQHF. The CDR3 DNA reads as TGTGCCACCAGCACAGTCGGGGGGCTTGATCAGCCCCAGCATTTT.

This clonotype was recorded at least ten times. The CDR3 bases are TGCAGCGTTCGGGCAGGGGATGGCTACACCTTC. The encoded protein is CSVRAGDGYTF. The chain combines TRBV29-1 with TRBJ1-2; D might be TRBD1 (6 bases). Between the trimmed V and J ends, which lost 5 bases and 6 bases, there was a span of 10 bases. Germline V gives CDR1 SQVTM, CDR2 ANQGSEA. The CDR3 is made up of 11 amino acids.

This clonotype occurred many times. This CDR3 is CASSPGGRSRGNEKLFF. The CDR3 DNA reads as TGTGCCAGCAGCCCCGGGGGCAGGAGCAGGGGTAATGAAAAACTGTTTTTT. The rearrangement uses TRBV3-1 and TRBJ1-4, with a possible D match to TRBD1 (6 bases). CDR1 and CDR2 (germline): LGHDT, YNNKEL (reference sequence). This CDR3 has 17 amino acids. V lost 4 bases to trimming and J lost 4 bases, with 19 bases between them.

This clonotype was seen many times. The CDR3 loop reads CASVQNRGPAYEQYF. As DNA, the CDR3 is TGTGCCAGCGTGCAGAACCGGGGGCCCGCCTACGAGCAGTACTTC. The chain recombines TRBV2 with TRBJ2-7, with D perhaps given as TRBD1 or TRBD2 (6 bases each). The CDR3 is 15 residues long. Trimming left V 8 bases short and J 2 bases short, with 19 bases between. From germline, CDR1 is SNHLY and CDR2 FYNNEI.

This clonotype came up many times. J is TRBJ2-7 and V is TRBV3-1; D might be TRBD1 (5 bases). V lost 1 base and J 2 bases, leaving 6 bases between the germline ends. CDR3 size: 13 residues. The germline V gene encodes CDR1 LGHDT and CDR2 YNNKEL (reference sequence). DNA of the CDR3: TGTGCCAGCAGCCAAGGGGGCCCCTACGAGCAGTACTTC. This sequence encodes CASSQGGPYEQYF.

This clonotype was recorded many times. The chain recombines TRBV7-6 with TRBJ2-5, with D uncertain. Per the germline V gene, CDR1 is SGHVS and CDR2 is FNYEAQ. CDR3 length equals 12 residues. V lost 0 bases to trimming and J lost 5 bases, with 4 bases between them. The DNA for the CDR3 is TGTGCCAGCAGCTTAGCGTTTGAGACCCAGTACTTC. Its protein product is CASSLAFETQYF.

V and J are TRBV27 and TRBJ1-5; possible D gene TRBD1, 5 bases. The CDR3 has 15 residues. Per the germline V gene, CDR1 is MNHEY and CDR2 is SMNVEV (reference sequence). The ends were cut back, 4 bases at V and 0 bases at J, with 10 bases in the middle. The CDR3 DNA is TGTGCCAGCAGTTCGACAGTTTATAGCAATCAGCCCCAGCATTTT. It codes for CASSSTVYSNQPQHF.

This clonotype came up many times. J is TRBJ1-1 and V is TRBV29-1; tentatively, D is TRBD1 (5 bases). Germline CDR1 reads SQVTM; CDR2 reads ANQGSEA. This CDR3 comprises 14 residues. In DNA form, the CDR3 reads TGCAGGGCCGGGACCTTTGACCCAAACACTGAAGCTTTCTTT. This translates into CRAGTFDPNTEAFF.

This clonotype turned up a few times. Since a much larger clone is just one base distant, this may be a read error. The genes are TRBV5-1 and TRBJ1-2, with D possibly being TRBD1 (5 bases). CDR1 is SGHRS, CDR2 YFSETQ, per germline. Trimming removed 4 bases at V and 4 bases at J, with 11 bases between. This CDR3 comprises 13 residues. This chain's CDR3 is CASSGKGSYGYTF. DNA for the CDR3: TGCGCCAGCAGCGGGAAGGGGAGCTATGGCTACACCTTC. The complete variable domain, with remaining parts taken from reference TRBV5-1 and TRBJ1-2, reads KAGVTQTPRYLIKTRGQQVTLSCSPISGHRSVSWYQQTPGQGLQFLFEYFSETQRNKGNFPGRFSGRQFSNSRSEMNVSTLELGDSALYLCASSGKGSYGYTFGSGTRLTVV.

This clonotype was seen repeatedly, ten times or more. The chain links TRBV29-1 to TRBJ2-3; 12 bases fit TRBD2. The ends lost 0 bases at V and 5 bases at J; junction bases unmatched: 3. Germline CDR1 is SQVTM and CDR2 is ANQGSEA. This CDR3 is 15 amino acids long. The DNA of the CDR3 is TGCAGCGTTGAAGAGGCTAGCGGGGGGGAAGATACGCAGTATTTT. As protein: CSVEEASGGEDTQYF.

This clonotype was observed many times. J is TRBJ2-1 and V is TRBV20-1; possibly TRBD1 for D (6 bases). Germline V lookup: CDR1 DFQATT, CDR2 SNEGSKA (reference sequence). The CDR3 sequence is 15 residues long. The V end lost 6 bases, the J end lost 2 bases, and 17 bases lay between the germline ends. CDR3 region: CSATGKLGAYNEQFF. Written as DNA, the CDR3 is TGCAGTGCAACAGGGAAACTAGGGGCCTACAATGAGCAGTTCTTC.

This clonotype was counted many times. The V call is TRBV10-2, the J call TRBJ2-5, with D unclear. Germline CDR1 is WSHSY and CDR2 is SAAADI. The CDR3 spans 12 residues. The ends were cut back, 6 bases at V and 5 bases at J, with 10 bases in the middle. The CDR3, as DNA: TGCGCCAGCAGCATAGTAGGCGAGACCCAGTACTTC. Translating it yields CASSIVGETQYF.